Each of the 25 T cell receptor beta chains below was sequenced from the same sample in a study of blood T cell repertoires in COVID-19. Here immunoSEQ multiplex PCR was the method, and the copy in TCRdb shows in-frame clones only, minus some. The sample holds some 250,000 clones, 75% to 90% seen once. Material: peripheral blood. These receptors came from a man between 25 and 39 years old with active or convalescent COVID-19.

The J gene is TRBJ2-2, the V gene TRBV5-6, with D perhaps matching TRBD2 (5 bases). V was trimmed by 6 bases and J by 5 bases, leaving 14 bases between them. CDR3 length: 14 amino acids. The V gene's germline CDR1 is SGHDT and CDR2 YYEEEE. The CDR3 loop reads CASKRTLRTGELFF. The DNA of the CDR3 is TGTGCCAGCAAAAGGACTTTAAGGACCGGGGAGCTGTTTTTT.

This clone was seen once. The chain combines TRBV4-1 with TRBJ2-3, with TRBD2 identical over 12 bases. The trim removed 4 bases at V and 5 bases at J, leaving 7 bases unmatched. Germline CDR1 is MGHRA and CDR2 is YSYEKL. This CDR3 comprises 16 residues. Here the CDR3 reads CASSRRLAGEVDTQYF. DNA for the CDR3: TGCGCCAGCAGCCGCCGACTAGCGGGGGAAGTAGATACGCAGTATTTT.

The V gene is TRBV19, the J gene TRBJ1-5; the match to TRBD1 covers 7 bases. The length of the CDR3 is 14 residues. In germline, CDR1 is LNHDA, CDR2 SQIVND (reference sequence). V lost 3 bases, J lost 6 bases, and 5 bases stayed unmatched. This CDR3 reads CASSMSGGSQPQHF. The DNA of the CDR3 is TGTGCCAGTAGTATGTCAGGGGGAAGTCAGCCCCAGCATTTT.

The rearrangement links TRBV18 to TRBJ1-2, with TRBD1 matching 8 bases. This CDR3 comprises 16 residues. V was pared by 3 bases and J by 2 bases, with 8 bases of the junction left unmatched. The germline CDR1 and CDR2 sequences are KGHSH and LQKENI. CDR3 nucleotides: TGTGCCAGCTCACCGCGGACAGGGACTGCGAACTATGGCTACACCTTC. Its translation is CASSPRTGTANYGYTF.

J is TRBJ1-5 and V is TRBV2; D is ambiguous. This CDR3 is 13 amino acids long. Germline CDR1 is SNHLY and CDR2 is FYNNEI. V was clipped by 7 bases and J by 4 bases, with 11 bases between them. CDR3 sequence reads: CASMRTGNQPQHF. The DNA of the CDR3 is TGTGCCAGCATGCGGACGGGGAATCAGCCCCAGCATTTT.

V gene TRBV18 combines with J gene TRBJ2-5, with D perhaps TRBD2 (6 bases). The CDR3 consists of 14 residues. Germline assignment: CDR1 KGHSH and CDR2 LQKENI. The V gene lost 2 bases and the J gene lost 2 bases, with 9 bases spanning the gap. The CDR3 reads CASSPTGLQETQYF. The CDR3 DNA sequence: TGTGCCAGCTCACCAACGGGACTTCAAGAGACCCAGTACTTC.

The V gene is TRBV2, the J gene TRBJ2-1; TRBD1 matches at 10 bases. The CDR3 sequence is 14 residues long. The ends lost 6 bases at V and 3 bases at J; junction bases unmatched: 2. Looked up from germline, CDR1 is SNHLY and CDR2 is FYNNEI. The CDR3 nucleotides read TGTGCCAGCAGAGGACAGGGGGACTACAATGAGCAGTTCTTC. Its protein product is CASRGQGDYNEQFF. Variable domain in full (rest from reference TRBV2 and TRBJ2-1): EPEVTQTPSHQVTQMGQEVILRCVPISNHLYFYWYRQILGQKVEFLVSFYNNEISEKSEIFDDQFSVERPDGSNFTLKIRSTKLEDSAMYFCASRGQGDYNEQFFGPGTRLTVL.

Of note for this clone: This specimen includes other DNA sequences encoding the same CDR3. This chain links TRBV20-1 with TRBJ2-7, with D tentatively TRBD2 (7 bases). V dropped 3 bases and J dropped 0 bases, with 9 bases sitting between them. This CDR3 region has 13 residues. Germline CDR1 reads DFQATT; CDR2 reads SNEGSKA (reference sequence). DNA of the CDR3: TGCAGTGCTAGTAGGGGGGGCTCCTACGAGCAGTACTTC. Amino acids: CSASRGGSYEQYF.

The V call is TRBV28, the J call TRBJ1-5; 10 bases line up with TRBD1. Trimming took 3 bases from V and 5 from J; bases not matched to a gene: 4. Germline assignment: CDR1 MDHEN and CDR2 SYDVKM. CDR3 length: 15 residues. CDR3 sequence reads: CASSLDRGEDQPQHF. The CDR3 DNA follows: TGTGCCAGCAGTTTGGACAGGGGGGAAGATCAGCCCCAGCATTTT.

The DNA for the CDR3 is TGTGCCAGCAGTTTAGCGGGGGGTTACGAGCAGTACTTC. It translates to CASSLAGGYEQYF. V is TRBV27 and J is TRBJ2-7, with 8 bases that match TRBD2. Germline lookup yields CDR1 MNHEY and CDR2 SMNVEV (reference sequence). Losses at the gene ends were 2 bases for V and 4 bases for J; bases not matched to a gene: 1. This CDR3 contains 13 residues.

The chain combines TRBV5-4 with TRBJ2-2, with a possible D match to TRBD2 (7 bases). Trimming cost V 0 bases and J 3 bases, with 12 bases left between them. Germline loops: CDR1 SGHNT, CDR2 YYREEE (reference sequence). This CDR3 region has 16 residues. As DNA, the CDR3 is TGTGCCAGCAGCTTGGCGGGGGGCAGGTACACCGGGGAGCTGTTTTTT. Residues: CASSLAGGRYTGELFF.

The chain joins TRBV30 to TRBJ2-7; tentatively, D is TRBD1 (6 bases). Trimming cost V 1 base and J 2 bases, with 12 bases left between them. Germline values: CDR1 GTSNPN, CDR2 SVGIG (reference sequence). The CDR3 has 14 residues. CDR3 protein: CAWSARTVPYEQYF. CDR3 nucleotide sequence: TGTGCCTGGAGTGCTCGGACAGTACCCTACGAGCAGTACTTC.

V usage is TRBV9 and J usage is TRBJ2-7; perhaps TRBD2 as D (6 bases). In germline, CDR1 is SGDLS, CDR2 YYNGEE. This CDR3 comprises 16 residues. V gave up 4 bases and J gave up 7 bases, with 24 bases separating them. The CDR3 DNA reads as TGTGCCAGCAGCACCGGAGCGGGCCTTCCCAACTTAGAGCAGTACTTC. Translated, it gives CASSTGAGLPNLEQYF.

The chain employs TRBV5-6 and TRBJ1-2; TRBD1 matches at 7 bases. The CDR3 runs to 15 residues. The V segment lost 3 bases and the J segment 2 bases; nucleotides outside the gene matches: 7. Germline V gene lookup returns CDR1 SGHDT and CDR2 YYEEEE. This CDR3 is CASSSLRGQNYGYTF. The CDR3 region has the DNA TGTGCCAGCAGCTCTTTACGGGGACAGAACTATGGCTACACCTTC.

The rearrangement uses TRBV5-1 and TRBJ2-1; D is uncertain. Germline CDR1 and CDR2: SGHRS and YFSETQ. Between the trimmed V and J ends, which lost 0 bases and 4 bases, there was a span of 14 bases. This CDR3 is 16 amino acids long. CDR3: CASSLDGRELYNEQFF. The CDR3 DNA follows: TGCGCCAGCAGCTTGGATGGCCGTGAACTATACAATGAGCAGTTCTTC.

The chain is built from TRBV6-2 or TRBV6-3 and TRBJ2-5, with 12 bases aligning to TRBD2. Trimming at V came to 0 bases and at J to 4 bases, leaving 3 bases not matched to a gene. This CDR3 comprises 16 residues. CDR1 is MNHEY and CDR2 is SVGEGT in the germline V gene. The CDR3 DNA reads TGTGCCAGCAGTTACTCGACTAGCGGGGGACCAGAGACCCAGTACTTC. Translating it yields CASSYSTSGGPETQYF.

In its sample, this clone was seen a few times. The chain has TRBV6-5 and TRBJ2-2; D is perhaps TRBD1 (5 bases). With 7 bases removed from V and 3 bases from J, the gap between germline ends came to 12 bases. CDR1 is MNHEY and CDR2 is SVGAGI in the germline V gene. The CDR3 contains 14 residues. The CDR3 region has the DNA TGTGCCAGCAATAAAGACAGATACACCGGGGAGCTGTTTTTT. This encodes CASNKDRYTGELFF.

The chain links TRBV7-3 to TRBJ1-1, with D unclear. CDR1 is SGHTA and CDR2 is FQGTGA in the germline V gene. The V gene lost 0 bases and the J gene lost 6 bases, with 11 bases spanning the gap. The CDR3 is made up of 14 amino acids. CDR3 DNA sequence: TGTGCCAGCAGCTTAACCCCTATGAGCTCTGAAGCTTTCTTT. It yields the protein CASSLTPMSSEAFF.

The V and J genes are TRBV19 and TRBJ1-5; D ambiguous. This CDR3 is 13 amino acids long. Trimming took 5 bases from V and 2 from J, leaving 7 bases between them. CDR1 and CDR2 (germline): LNHDA, SQIVND (reference sequence). The CDR3, as DNA: TGTGCCAGTAGTCTCCTTGGCAATCAGCCCCAGCATTTT. Its protein product is CASSLLGNQPQHF.

The rearrangement joins TRBV5-5 to TRBJ2-5; D is ambiguous. The V end was cut by 7 bases, the J end by 0 bases, with 7 bases between. This CDR3 has 12 residues. Germline lookup yields CDR1 SGHKS and CDR2 YYEKEE (reference sequence). The CDR3 spells CASRYYQETQYF. The CDR3 nucleotides are TGTGCCAGCCGATACTACCAAGAGACCCAGTACTTC.

The chain carries TRBV6-6 and TRBJ1-4, with D possibly being TRBD1 (5 bases). The germline V and J ends were trimmed by 7 bases and 1 base, with 13 bases remaining between them. From germline, CDR1 is MNHNY and CDR2 SVGAGI (reference sequence). The CDR3 runs 15 residues. The CDR3 DNA sequence: TGTGCCAGCACGGGGGAAAGGAGAACTAATGAAAAACTGTTTTTT. This codes for CASTGERRTNEKLFF.

This clone was found once. This rearrangement joins TRBV10-1 to TRBJ2-2; a weak D match, TRBD2 (6 bases). Trimming pared 3 bases from V and 7 bases from J, leaving 18 bases between. The CDR3 is 16 residues long. The germline CDR1 and CDR2 sequences are WNHNN and SYGVQD (reference sequence). The chain's CDR3 is CASSDFSLANGGELFF. For the CDR3, the DNA is TGCGCCAGCAGTGACTTTAGCCTAGCGAATGGCGGGGAGCTGTTTTTT.

The genes are TRBV5-6 and TRBJ1-1; D unclear. Trimming shortened V by 0 bases and J by 7 bases, and 7 bases separated the two germline ends. Germline CDR1 SGHDT, CDR2 YYEEEE. The CDR3 sequence is 12 residues long. In nucleotides, the CDR3 is TGTGCCAGCAGCTTGGCGCGTCATGAAGCTTTCTTT. Translation gives CASSLARHEAFF.

V gene TRBV5-1 combines with J gene TRBJ2-2; 7 bases map to TRBD1. Germline CDR1 reads SGHRS; CDR2 reads YFSETQ. The V and J ends lost 1 base and 5 bases, in that order; junction bases with no gene match: 5. The CDR3 has 15 amino acids. CDR3 sequence (DNA): TGCGCCAGCAGCTTGTTTGGGACAGAAACCGGGGAGCTGTTTTTT. It codes for CASSLFGTETGELFF.

J is TRBJ1-1 and V is TRBV7-6, with 7 bases identical to TRBD1. V was clipped by 3 bases and J by 1 base; unmatched bases: 8. The CDR3 length is 16 residues. The germline V gene encodes CDR1 SGHVS and CDR2 FNYEAQ. As DNA, the CDR3 is TGTGCCAGCAGCTTCTACACCGGGACAGAGAACACTGAAGCTTTCTTT. Its translation is CASSFYTGTENTEAFF.